The rows below give T cell receptor beta chains drawn from one sample of a study of T cell repertoires in cytomegalovirus infection. TCRdb reanalysed the reads using MiXCR and keeps one entry per CDR3 protein. This table has some 270,000 distinct CDR3 sequences, about 17% appearing once. Sequenced material: CD8+ T cells from PBMCs. The receptors originated from a human donor in good health (CMV status not recorded). Some clones in this sample may be carry-over from other donors' samples. Both conserved end residues are trimmed from each CDR3.

>TRBV5-4
ASSLKRQGGPGELF
>TRBV7-3
ASSPAGPSTDTQY
>TRBV3-1
ASSGQSRQETQY
>TRBV18
ASSPGVRNNEKLF
>TRBV6-2/TRBV6-3
ASRPLTDVAGSSYEQY
>TRBV29-1
SVEGRQGNEQY
>TRBV7-6
ASSTGLSASSGNTIY
>TRBV5-6
ASSLAADRGNNEQF
>TRBV7-8
ASSSTGTVQETQY
>TRBV24-1
ATSDPGTGVNEQF
>TRBV7-2
ASPRGTEAF
>TRBV7-9
ASSLGTGGKGHNEQF
>TRBV7-8
ASSLQGPYNEQF
>TRBV4-2
ASSQNPYSGGADGELF
>TRBV9
ASTPGGIEAF
>TRBV5-6
ASSLVVREIEQF
>TRBV5-1
ASSLGQGASPDTQY
>TRBV23-1
ASSRGAENQPQH
>TRBV11-2
ASSLGGGDTEAF
>TRBV6-6
ASSSTQYSNQPQH
>TRBV20-1
SARDLALSNTEAF
>TRBV6-6
ASSYLAGRSDDEQF
>TRBV6-1
ASSTGKSTYEQY
>TRBV15
ATSRNTEAF
>TRBV27
ASSSSRDRETRSGANVLT
>TRBV6-1
ASTPGAF
>TRBV28
ASSLRLAGFTDTQY
>TRBV7-9
ASSHQPVGSGNTIY
>TRBV5-1
ASSLGLGADEQY
>TRBV27
ASSALTSGTHNEQF
>TRBV7-4
ASSLATEAGGSGANVLT
>TRBV7-4
ASSRLRSTGELF
>TRBV6-2/TRBV6-3
ASSYSSLPLGAIGQETQY
>TRBV11-1
ASSPGTILRNTEAF
>TRBV3-1
ASSHLVTTATENTGELF
>TRBV27
ASSLDRGDSPLH
>TRBV12-3/TRBV12-4
ASSRTGDYSNQPQH
>TRBV7-2
ASSPYPPGFSTNEKLF
>TRBV4-2
ASSQDHVSYNEQF
>TRBV11-3
ASSDGPSGNTIY
>TRBV7-9
ASSSSADRITGELF
>TRBV7-9
ASKPGLGTGELF
>TRBV28
ASSTPGQGVRIEQY
>TRBV19
ASSVHMNNEQF
>TRBV7-9
ASSLVSESTGELF
>TRBV2
ASTGQAYGYT
>TRBV25-1
ASSISTGGGYT
>TRBV4-2
ASSQESSYNEQF
>TRBV4-1
ASSQSSGNTIY
>TRBV5-6
ASSLGQFDTGELF
>TRBV7-2
ASSLLGGIDEQY
>TRBV6-5
ASSYEGSGFGDEQF
>TRBV7-8
ASSRGQNSGANVLT
>TRBV7-9
ASSLGTGDSPLH
>TRBV20-1
SAKQKGRSYEQY